Below are 4 T cell receptor beta chains sequenced from a single sample in a study of beta chain bispecific antibodies for T cell cancers. Whole-study results and caveats: Most targeted TRBV signal came from the leukemia cell line cells, not normal T cells.

Their cognate antigens are unknown. Expansion lasted 3 days, with either anti-CD3 antibody OKT3 or CD3/CD28 beads. TCRdb re-derived calls from the 5' RACE reads in MiXCR, one entry per CDR3 protein. Of some 17,000 distinct CDR3 sequences listed, about 1.9% are singletons. Sample: healthy donor T cells cultured with leukemia cells. The receptors stem from a human donor in good health. Some clones in this sample may be carry-over from other donors' samples.

This clonotype was counted at least ten times. The chain uses TRBV6-6 and TRBJ2-1, with 10 bases lining up with TRBD1. Germline V gene sequence: CDR1 MNHNY, CDR2 SVGAGI (reference sequence). This CDR3 spans 16 amino acids. With V trimmed by 2 bases and J by 11 bases, 12 bases remained unmatched. This chain's CDR3 is CASSYPRDRGEYQQFF. CDR3 DNA: TGTGCCAGCAGTTACCCCCGGGACAGGGGTGAATATCAGCAGTTCTTC.

This clonotype was observed many times. The rearrangement joins TRBV4-1 to TRBJ1-4, with D possibly matching TRBD1 (5 bases). The CDR3 is made up of 18 amino acids. Per the germline V gene, CDR1 is MGHRA and CDR2 is YSYEKL. V lost 4 bases and J lost 3, with 21 bases in between. The CDR3 DNA sequence: TGCGCCAGCAGCCTAAACGAAGACCCAGGGTGGGCTAATGAAAAACTGTTTTTT. Translation: CASSLNEDPGWANEKLFF.

This clonotype was recorded many times. The genes are TRBV5-1 and TRBJ2-7; a weak D match, TRBD1 (5 bases). Per the germline V gene, CDR1 is SGHRS and CDR2 is YFSETQ. Trimming cost V 7 bases and J 0 bases, with 11 bases left between them. The CDR3 length is 13 residues. The CDR3 here is CASSPDSSYEQYF. As DNA, the CDR3 is TGCGCCAGCTCCCCCGACAGCTCCTACGAGCAGTACTTC.

This clonotype was seen repeatedly, ten times or more. J is TRBJ2-7 and V is TRBV20-1; D might be TRBD1 (7 bases). The ends were cut back, 5 bases at V and 6 bases at J, with 17 bases in the middle. Per the germline V gene, CDR1 is DFQATT and CDR2 is SNEGSKA (reference sequence). The CDR3 spans 13 residues. The CDR3 bases are TGCAGTGCTCCCTCCTCGGAGGGGGCCGAGCAGTACTTC. It translates to CSAPSSEGAEQYF.